Listed below are T cell receptor beta chains from one sample, sequenced in a study of vaccination effects on CD4 cells after COVID-19. Sequenced by immunoSEQ multiplex PCR; TCRdb stores in-frame clones only, minus some. The repertoire holds under 80,000 clones, around 70% seen once, with about 1.7% in the top ten. The antigens of these receptors remain unknown. The sequenced sample was CD4+ T cells from PBMCs cultured with HCoV-229E spike peptides, obtained before COVID-19 vaccination. These receptors were collected from a human donor who received a COVID-19 vaccine. Both conserved end residues are part of each CDR3. A D gene is named only where the DNA matches it firmly. Clone size is shown for a subset of rows, as once, few, many or a class of expanded clone.

clone_size	v_call	j_call	d_call	cdr3_nt	cdr3_aa
-	TRBV10-3	TRBJ1-5	-	TGTGCCATCAGTCCCCAGGGGCCGGTCTATCAGCCCCAGCATTTT	CAISPQGPVYQPQHF
-	TRBV3-1/TRBV3-2	TRBJ2-5	TRBD2	TGTGCCAGCAGCCAAAATAGCGGGAGACAAGAGACCCAGTACTTC	CASSQNSGRQETQYF
-	TRBV2	TRBJ2-2	-	TGTGCCAGCAGCAGGGGGGGCACCGGGGAGCTGTTTTTT	CASSRGGTGELFF
-	TRBV19	TRBJ1-4	-	TGTGCCAGTAGTATAAGGGGAGGAGGCGAAAAACTGTTTTTT	CASSIRGGGEKLFF
-	TRBV5-4	TRBJ2-2	TRBD1	TGTGCCAGCAGCTTGGTGGACAGGGGAGGAACCGGGGAGCTGTTTTTT	CASSLVDRGGTGELFF
once	TRBV6-5	TRBJ1-3	TRBD1	TGTGCCAGCAGAACAGGGGGGTCGACCATATATTTT	CASRTGGSTIYF
few	TRBV3-1/TRBV3-2	TRBJ1-5	TRBD1	TGTGCCAGCAGCCAAGGCCCCTGGACAGGGGGCGGGAAGATTAGCAATCAGCCCCAGCATTTT	CASSQGPWTGGGKISNQPQHF
few	TRBV7-2	TRBJ2-2	-	TGTGCCAGCAGCTTAGCCCACCACCTTAACACCGGGGAGCTGTTTTTT	CASSLAHHLNTGELFF
-	TRBV30	TRBJ1-1	-	TGTGCCTGGAGTGTACTTACCTCTGAAGCTTTCTTT	CAWSVLTSEAFF
-	TRBV14	TRBJ2-3	TRBD2	TGTGCCAGCAGCCAAGGACTAGCGATGAGCACAGATACGCAGTATTTT	CASSQGLAMSTDTQYF
-	TRBV5-1	TRBJ2-2	-	TGCGCCAGCAGCTGGGGGACGAACACCGGGGAGCTGTTTTTT	CASSWGTNTGELFF
few	TRBV7-2	TRBJ2-2	TRBD2	TGTGCCAGCAGCTTACAGGGCCTAGCGGGGAATACCGGGGAGCTGTTTTTT	CASSLQGLAGNTGELFF
-	TRBV5-4	TRBJ2-3	TRBD2	TGTGCCAGCAGCTTTTGGCTAGCGGGGGGCACTAGCACAGATACGCAGTATTTT	CASSFWLAGGTSTDTQYF
few	TRBV30	TRBJ2-6	TRBD1	TGTGCCTGGTACCGGGACAGGGGGCGCCGAGGGGCCAACGTCCTGACTTTC	CAWYRDRGRRGANVLTF
-	TRBV28	TRBJ1-1	-	TGTGCCAGCACTGGACATACTGAAGCTTTCTTT	CASTGHTEAFF
-	TRBV4-2	TRBJ2-3	-	TGTGCCAGCAGCCAAGAGCTTGGCGGGGCCACAGATACGCAGTATTTT	CASSQELGGATDTQYF
-	TRBV3-1/TRBV3-2	TRBJ2-4	TRBD1	TGTGCCAGCAGCCAAGATCGCCACTTGGACAGGGGCGGGAACATTCAGTACTTC	CASSQDRHLDRGGNIQYF
few	TRBV7-9	TRBJ2-5	-	TGTGCCAGCAGCCGGGACACCGAGACCCAGTACTTC	CASSRDTETQYF
-	TRBV28	TRBJ1-1	-	TGTGCCAGCAGTTTACCAGGGACGATGAACACTGAAGCTTTCTTT	CASSLPGTMNTEAFF
-	TRBV5-1	TRBJ2-2	-	TGCGCCAGCAGCTTGCAATCTCAGATCCGCCCAAACACCGGGGAGCTGTTTTTT	CASSLQSQIRPNTGELFF
once	TRBV10-3	TRBJ1-1	TRBD1	TGTGCCATCAGCAGGGGGGACCAATTCGAGAACACTGAAGCTTTCTTT	CAISRGDQFENTEAFF
once	TRBV6-5	TRBJ2-5	-	TGTGCCAGCAGCCTCAGGACTATCCAAGAGACCCAGTACTTC	CASSLRTIQETQYF
-	TRBV5-1	TRBJ1-1	-	TGCGCCAGCAGCTTGGCCCCAGGGAACACTGAAGCTTTCTTT	CASSLAPGNTEAFF
-	TRBV6-6	TRBJ1-5	-	TGTGCCAGCAGTTGGGGCAGCAATCAGCCCCAGCATTTT	CASSWGSNQPQHF
-	TRBV6-5	TRBJ1-2	TRBD1	TGTGCCAGCACGTACGGGACAGCTAACTATGGCTACACCTTC	CASTYGTANYGYTF
-	TRBV20-1	TRBJ2-1	TRBD2	TGCAGTGCTATTGATTATAAGGGACTAGCGGTTTACAATGAGCAGTTCTTC	CSAIDYKGLAVYNEQFF
-	TRBV24-1	TRBJ2-3	TRBD1	TGTGCCACCAGTGAGACAGGGTTTGGTACGCAGTATTTT	CATSETGFGTQYF
-	TRBV9	TRBJ2-3	TRBD1	TGTGCCAGCAGCGTAGGAATCCTGGGGACAGGACAAGATACGCAGTATTTT	CASSVGILGTGQDTQYF
few	TRBV3-1/TRBV3-2	TRBJ2-1	-	TGTGCCAGCAGCCAAGACTTGGGGGTAGCGGCCTACAATGAGCAGTTCTTC	CASSQDLGVAAYNEQFF
-	TRBV6-2/TRBV6-3	TRBJ2-2	-	TGTGCCAGCAGTATTACAGGAAGGGAGCTGTTTTTT	CASSITGRELFF
-	TRBV24-1	TRBJ2-1	-	TGTGCCACCAGTGATGCGGGGACAGCTGGTGAGCAGTTCTTC	CATSDAGTAGEQFF
-	TRBV6-6	TRBJ2-1	-	TGTGCCAGCAGCTGGCGGGGTGACAATGAGCAGTTCTTC	CASSWRGDNEQFF
-	TRBV25-1	TRBJ1-4	-	TGTGCCAGCAACCGCGGGACACTTGGGGAAAAACTGTTTTTT	CASNRGTLGEKLFF
-	TRBV19	TRBJ2-5	-	TGTGCCAGTAGTACAGGGGATAAAGAGACCCAGTACTTC	CASSTGDKETQYF
-	TRBV7-2	TRBJ1-2	-	TGTGCCAGCAGCCAGACGGTTGGCTATGGCTACACCTTC	CASSQTVGYGYTF
-	TRBV6-5	TRBJ2-2	-	TGTGCCAGCAGGCCCCCCACGGGAAACACCGGGGAGCTGTTTTTT	CASRPPTGNTGELFF
-	TRBV19	TRBJ2-1	TRBD1	TGTGCCAGTAGGGACAGGAGCTCCTACAATGAGCAGTTCTTC	CASRDRSSYNEQFF
-	TRBV4-1	TRBJ1-1	TRBD1	TGCGCCAGCAGCCAAGGACAGGGGATTTTGGCTTTCTTT	CASSQGQGILAFF
-	TRBV24-1	TRBJ2-5	-	TGTGCCACCAGTGAACTCAGACAGGACCAAGAGACCCAGTACTTC	CATSELRQDQETQYF
few	TRBV5-5	TRBJ1-1	-	TGTGCCAGCAGCTTGGATCCACAAGGTGAAGCTTTCTTT	CASSLDPQGEAFF
-	TRBV24-1	TRBJ2-5	TRBD2	TGTGCCACCAGTGATTTAGGCGGGGGGGCCGAAGAGACCCAGTACTTC	CATSDLGGGAEETQYF
-	TRBV5-1	TRBJ1-3	-	TGCGCCAGCAGCTTGGAAATGGGGTCCGGAAACACCATATATTTT	CASSLEMGSGNTIYF
few	TRBV11-3	TRBJ2-6	-	TGTGCCAGCAGCCTCGGGGACCTCCTTGCAGGGGCCAACGTCCTGACTTTC	CASSLGDLLAGANVLTF
-	TRBV6-6	TRBJ2-3	-	TGTGCCAGCAGTTACTCGATAGCCCAGGGAGATACGCAGTATTTT	CASSYSIAQGDTQYF
-	TRBV7-9	TRBJ2-5	-	TGTGCCAGCAGGGACACAGCGGGTAGGGAGACCCAGTACTTC	CASRDTAGRETQYF
-	TRBV7-3	TRBJ2-1	TRBD2	TGTGCCAGCAGCTCCCGGGGGGGCAGGAGCTACAATGAGCAGTTCTTC	CASSSRGGRSYNEQFF
-	TRBV9	TRBJ2-2	TRBD2	TGTGCCAGCAGCCCCGGACTAGCGGGGGCCCCGATCAACACCGGGGAGCTGTTTTTT	CASSPGLAGAPINTGELFF
few	TRBV24-1	TRBJ1-3	-	TGTGCCACCAGTGATTTTAACACCATATATTTT	CATSDFNTIYF
few	TRBV7-9	TRBJ2-2	-	TGTGCCAGCAGCTCCGGGACGGATAACACCGGGGAGCTGTTTTTT	CASSSGTDNTGELFF
-	TRBV28	TRBJ2-2	-	TGTGCCAGCAGTCAAGAGACGGAGGGTGTCGGGGAGCTGTTTTTT	CASSQETEGVGELFF
-	TRBV11-3	TRBJ1-5	-	TGTGCCAGCAGCTCCCAGGTTAAGGGACGGGGCAATCAGCCCCAGCATTTT	CASSSQVKGRGNQPQHF
few	TRBV2	TRBJ1-5	TRBD1	TGTGCCAGCAGTGCGACAGGGGCTGGTCAGCCCCAGCATTTT	CASSATGAGQPQHF